Each of the 5 T cell receptor beta chains below was sequenced from the same sample in a study of radiotherapy plus CTLA-4 blockade in lung cancer. TCRdb's copy holds only in-frame clones and misses some; the assay was immunoSEQ multiplex PCR. The sample includes about 77,000 clones, under 75% of them seen just once. Sequencing used peripheral blood, obtained from a patient treated with radiotherapy plus ipilimumab. The receptors were sampled from a human donor with non-small cell lung cancer whose response to radiotherapy plus ipilimumab could not be evaluated.

This chain uses TRBV30 with TRBJ2-3, with D perhaps TRBD1 (5 bases). From germline, CDR1 is GTSNPN and CDR2 SVGIG (reference sequence). V was pared by 3 bases and J by 4 bases, with 14 bases between. The CDR3 consists of 14 residues. CDR3 sequence (DNA): TGTGCCTGGAGCTCCTCCAGGGCTGCAGATACGCAGTATTTT. Protein product: CAWSSSRAADTQYF.

V is TRBV9 and J is TRBJ2-7; 11 bases fit TRBD1. Trimming removed 3 bases from V and 5 bases from J; junction bases left unmatched: 4. Germline CDR1 and CDR2: SGDLS and YYNGEE. The CDR3 consists of 14 residues. The CDR3 is CASSGRTGGHEQYF. The DNA of the CDR3 is TGTGCCAGCAGCGGGAGGACAGGGGGCCACGAGCAGTACTTC.

J is TRBJ1-1 and V is TRBV7-2; D call uncertain. CDR3 length: 14 residues. Germline V CDR1 and CDR2: SGHTA, FQGNSA. Trimming left V 0 bases short and J 4 bases short, with 9 bases between. CDR3 sequence: CASSLALQTTEAFF. Here the CDR3 DNA reads TGTGCCAGCAGCTTAGCGTTACAGACCACTGAAGCTTTCTTT.

This clone was detected once. V and J are TRBV6-5 and TRBJ2-7; TRBD2 matches 9 bases. The germline V gene has CDR1 MNHEY and CDR2 SVGAGI. J gave up 5 bases and V 8 bases, and 7 bases lay outside the gene matches. This CDR3 comprises 13 residues. The CDR3 nucleotides are TGTGCCAGCGGCCTAGCGGGGACCAACGAGCAGTACTTC. Translated, it gives CASGLAGTNEQYF.

V gene TRBV11-1 combines with J gene TRBJ1-2; unclear D gene. With 2 bases removed from V and 8 bases from J, the gap between germline ends came to 12 bases. The germline V gene has CDR1 SGHAT and CDR2 FQDESV (reference sequence). The CDR3 is 13 amino acids. The CDR3 is CASSLYFYSGYTF. The CDR3 DNA reads as TGTGCCAGCAGCTTATACTTCTATAGCGGCTACACCTTC. Combining the CDR3 with reference TRBV11-1 and TRBJ1-2 gives the whole variable domain EAEVAQSPRYKITEKSQAVAFWCDPISGHATLYWYRQILGQGPELLVQFQDESVVDDSQLPKDRFSAERLKGVDSTLKIQPAELGDSAMYLCASSLYFYSGYTFGSGTRLTVV.